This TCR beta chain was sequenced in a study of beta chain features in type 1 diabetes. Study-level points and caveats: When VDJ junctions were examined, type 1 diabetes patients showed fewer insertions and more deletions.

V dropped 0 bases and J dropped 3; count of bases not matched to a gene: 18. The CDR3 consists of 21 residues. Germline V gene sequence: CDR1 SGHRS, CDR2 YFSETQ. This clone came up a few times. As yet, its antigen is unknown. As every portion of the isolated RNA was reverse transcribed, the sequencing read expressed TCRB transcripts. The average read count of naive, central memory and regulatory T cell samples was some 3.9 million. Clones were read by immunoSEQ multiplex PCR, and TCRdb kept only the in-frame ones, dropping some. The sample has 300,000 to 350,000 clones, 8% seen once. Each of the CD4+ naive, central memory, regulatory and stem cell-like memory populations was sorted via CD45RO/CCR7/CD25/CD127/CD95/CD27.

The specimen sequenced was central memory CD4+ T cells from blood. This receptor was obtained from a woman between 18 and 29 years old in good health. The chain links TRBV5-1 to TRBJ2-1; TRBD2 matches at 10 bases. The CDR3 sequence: CASSLEPGLAESLPHYNEQFF. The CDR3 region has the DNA TGCGCCAGCAGCTTGGAGCCCGGACTAGCGGAGTCCCTACCTCACTACAATGAGCAGTTCTTC.